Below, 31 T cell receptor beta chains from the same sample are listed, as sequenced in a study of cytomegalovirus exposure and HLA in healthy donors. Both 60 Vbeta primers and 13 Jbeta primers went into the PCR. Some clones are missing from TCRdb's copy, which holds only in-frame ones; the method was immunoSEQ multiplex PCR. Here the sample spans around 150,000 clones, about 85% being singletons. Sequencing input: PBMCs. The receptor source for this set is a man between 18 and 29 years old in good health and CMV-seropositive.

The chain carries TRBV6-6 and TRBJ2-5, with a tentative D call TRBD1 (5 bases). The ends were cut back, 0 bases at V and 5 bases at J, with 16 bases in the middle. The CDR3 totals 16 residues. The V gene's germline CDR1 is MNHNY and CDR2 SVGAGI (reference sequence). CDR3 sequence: CASSYSSRAPKETQYF. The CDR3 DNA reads TGTGCCAGCAGTTACTCGAGCAGGGCCCCAAAGGAGACCCAGTACTTC.

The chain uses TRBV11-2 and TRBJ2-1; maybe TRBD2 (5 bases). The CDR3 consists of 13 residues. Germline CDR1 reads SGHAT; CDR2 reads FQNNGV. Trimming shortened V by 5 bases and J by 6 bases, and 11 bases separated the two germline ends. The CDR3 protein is CASSPGLPNEQFF. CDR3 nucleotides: TGTGCCAGCAGCCCCGGACTTCCCAATGAGCAGTTCTTC.

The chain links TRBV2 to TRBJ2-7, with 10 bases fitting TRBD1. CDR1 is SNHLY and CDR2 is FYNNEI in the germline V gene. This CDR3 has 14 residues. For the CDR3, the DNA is TGTGTAAAAAATTTCCCAGGACAGGGGGACCAGGTGTACTTC. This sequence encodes CVKNFPGQGDQVYF.

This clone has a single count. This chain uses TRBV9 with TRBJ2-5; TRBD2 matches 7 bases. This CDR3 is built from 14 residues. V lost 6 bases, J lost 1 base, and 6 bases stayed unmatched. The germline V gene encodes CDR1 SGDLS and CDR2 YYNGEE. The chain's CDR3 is CASTSGVTQETQYF. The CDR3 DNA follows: TGTGCCAGCACGAGCGGGGTTACCCAAGAGACCCAGTACTTC. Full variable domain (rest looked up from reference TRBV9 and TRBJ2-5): DSGVTQTPKHLITATGQRVTLRCSPRSGDLSVYWYQQSLDQGLQFLIQYYNGEERAKGNILERFSAQQFPDLHSELNLSSLELGDSALYFCASTSGVTQETQYFGPGTRLLVL.

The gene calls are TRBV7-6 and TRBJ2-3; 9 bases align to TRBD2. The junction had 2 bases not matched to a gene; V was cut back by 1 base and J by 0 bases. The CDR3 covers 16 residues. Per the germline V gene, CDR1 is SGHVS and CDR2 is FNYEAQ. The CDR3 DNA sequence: TGTGCCAGCAGCTTAGAAACTAGCGGGAGCACAGATACGCAGTATTTT. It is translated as CASSLETSGSTDTQYF.

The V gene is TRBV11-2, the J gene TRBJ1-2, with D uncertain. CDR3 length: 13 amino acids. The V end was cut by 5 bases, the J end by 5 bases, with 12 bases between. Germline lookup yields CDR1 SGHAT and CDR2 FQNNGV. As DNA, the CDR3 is TGTGCCAGCAGCGCAAAGGGAGGTTATGGCTACACCTTC. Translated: CASSAKGGYGYTF.

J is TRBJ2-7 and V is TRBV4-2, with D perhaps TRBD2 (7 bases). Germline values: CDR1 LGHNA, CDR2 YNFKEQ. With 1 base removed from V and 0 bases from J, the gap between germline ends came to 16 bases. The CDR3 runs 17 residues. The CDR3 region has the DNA TGTGCCAGCAGCCAAGTGGGCGGGGGCCCAAGCTCCTACGAGCAGTACTTC. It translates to CASSQVGGGPSSYEQYF.

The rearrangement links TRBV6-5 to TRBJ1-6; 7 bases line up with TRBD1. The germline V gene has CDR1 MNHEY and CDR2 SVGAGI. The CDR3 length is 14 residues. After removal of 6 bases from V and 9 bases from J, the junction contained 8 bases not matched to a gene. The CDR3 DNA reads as TGTGCCAGCAGACCAGACAGGGACCGTTCACCCCTCCACTTT. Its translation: CASRPDRDRSPLHF.

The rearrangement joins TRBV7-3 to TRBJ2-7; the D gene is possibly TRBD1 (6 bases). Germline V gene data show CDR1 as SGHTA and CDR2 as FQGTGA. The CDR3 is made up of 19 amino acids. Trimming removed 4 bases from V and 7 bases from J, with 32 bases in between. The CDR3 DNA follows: TGTGCCAGCAGCTCCACCCCCTTACAGGGTGCCGAAAGGTTCTTAGAGCAGTACTTC. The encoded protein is CASSSTPLQGAERFLEQYF.

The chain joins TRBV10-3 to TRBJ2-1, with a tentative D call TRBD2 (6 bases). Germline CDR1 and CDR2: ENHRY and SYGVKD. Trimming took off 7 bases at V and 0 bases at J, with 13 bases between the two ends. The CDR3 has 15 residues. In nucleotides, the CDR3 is TGTGCCATCACGGGTAGCGGAGGCTCCTACAATGAGCAGTTCTTC. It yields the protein CAITGSGGSYNEQFF.

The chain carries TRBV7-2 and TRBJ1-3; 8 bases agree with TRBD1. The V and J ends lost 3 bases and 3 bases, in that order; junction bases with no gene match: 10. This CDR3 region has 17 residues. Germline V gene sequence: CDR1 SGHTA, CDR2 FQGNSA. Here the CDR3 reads CASSFGQGAKIGNTIYF. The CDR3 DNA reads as TGTGCCAGCAGCTTTGGGCAGGGGGCAAAAATTGGAAACACCATATATTTT.

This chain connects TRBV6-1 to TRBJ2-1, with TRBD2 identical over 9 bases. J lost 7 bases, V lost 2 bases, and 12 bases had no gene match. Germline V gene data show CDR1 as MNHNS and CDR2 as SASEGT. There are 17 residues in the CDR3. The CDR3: CASSERGGGALGNEQFF. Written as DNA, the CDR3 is TGTGCCAGCAGTGAACGCGGCGGGGGGGCGCTTGGGAATGAGCAGTTCTTC.

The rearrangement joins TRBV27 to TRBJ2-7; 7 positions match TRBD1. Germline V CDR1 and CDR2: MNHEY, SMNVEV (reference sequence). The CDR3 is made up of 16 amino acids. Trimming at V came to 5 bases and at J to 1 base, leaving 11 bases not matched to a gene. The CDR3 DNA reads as TGTGCCAGCAGTGAACAACAGGGGCCCCCGTCCTACGAGCAGTACTTC. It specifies CASSEQQGPPSYEQYF.

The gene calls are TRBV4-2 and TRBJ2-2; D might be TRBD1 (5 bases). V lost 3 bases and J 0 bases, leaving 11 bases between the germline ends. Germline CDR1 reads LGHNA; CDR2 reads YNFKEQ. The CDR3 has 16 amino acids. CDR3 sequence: CASSHGALANTGELFF. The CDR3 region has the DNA TGTGCCAGCAGCCATGGGGCCCTTGCGAACACCGGGGAGCTGTTTTTT.

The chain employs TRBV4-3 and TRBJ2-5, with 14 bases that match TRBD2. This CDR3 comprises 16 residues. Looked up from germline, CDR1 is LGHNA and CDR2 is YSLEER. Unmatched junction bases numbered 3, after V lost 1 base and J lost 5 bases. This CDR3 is CASSQGLAGGRETQYF. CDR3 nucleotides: TGCGCCAGCAGCCAAGGACTAGCGGGGGGGCGGGAGACCCAGTACTTC.

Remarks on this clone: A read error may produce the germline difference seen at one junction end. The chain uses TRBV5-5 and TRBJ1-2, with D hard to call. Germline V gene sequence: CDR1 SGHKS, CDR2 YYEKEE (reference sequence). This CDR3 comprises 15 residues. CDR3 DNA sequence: TGTGCCAGCAGTCCCTCGGGAGCCGGGCTTTATGGCTACACTTTC. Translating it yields CASSPSGAGLYGYTF.

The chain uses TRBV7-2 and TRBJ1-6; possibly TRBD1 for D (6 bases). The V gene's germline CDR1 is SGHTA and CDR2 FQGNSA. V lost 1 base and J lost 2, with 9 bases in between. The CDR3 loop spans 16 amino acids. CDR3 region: CASSLEDSPYNSPLHF. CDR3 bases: TGTGCCAGCAGCTTAGAGGACAGCCCCTATAATTCACCCCTCCACTTT.

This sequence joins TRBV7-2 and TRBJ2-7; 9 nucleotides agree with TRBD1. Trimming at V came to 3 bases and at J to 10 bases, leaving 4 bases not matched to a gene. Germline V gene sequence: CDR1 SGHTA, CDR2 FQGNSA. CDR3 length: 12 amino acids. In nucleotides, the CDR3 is TGTGCCAGCAGCTTGGACAGGGGCGACCAGTACTTC. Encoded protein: CASSLDRGDQYF.

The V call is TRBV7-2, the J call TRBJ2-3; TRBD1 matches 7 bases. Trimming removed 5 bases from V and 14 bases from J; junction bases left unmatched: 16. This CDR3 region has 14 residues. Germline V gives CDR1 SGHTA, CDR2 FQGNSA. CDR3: CASSPLFEGGPPYF. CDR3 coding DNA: TGTGCCAGCAGCCCCCTTTTTGAAGGGGGCCCCCCGTATTTT.

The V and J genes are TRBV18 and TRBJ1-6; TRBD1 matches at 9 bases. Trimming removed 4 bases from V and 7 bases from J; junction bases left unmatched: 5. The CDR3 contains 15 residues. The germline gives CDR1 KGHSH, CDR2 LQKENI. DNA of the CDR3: TGTGCCAGCTCACGACAGGGGGGTACGAATTCACCCCTCCACTTT. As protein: CASSRQGGTNSPLHF.

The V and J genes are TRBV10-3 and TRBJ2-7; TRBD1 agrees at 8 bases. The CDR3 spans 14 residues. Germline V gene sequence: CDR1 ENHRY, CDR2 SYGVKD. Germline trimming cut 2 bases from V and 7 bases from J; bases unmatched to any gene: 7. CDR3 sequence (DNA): TGTGCCATCAGTGAGCTACAAACAGGGGGTGAGCAGTACTTC. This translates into CAISELQTGGEQYF.

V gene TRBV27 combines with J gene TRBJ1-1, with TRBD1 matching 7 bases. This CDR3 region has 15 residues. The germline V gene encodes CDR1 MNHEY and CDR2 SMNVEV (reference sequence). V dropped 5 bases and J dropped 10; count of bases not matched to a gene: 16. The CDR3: CASSRPGQSFTGAFF. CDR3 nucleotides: TGTGCCAGCAGTAGGCCGGGACAGTCCTTTACGGGAGCTTTCTTT.

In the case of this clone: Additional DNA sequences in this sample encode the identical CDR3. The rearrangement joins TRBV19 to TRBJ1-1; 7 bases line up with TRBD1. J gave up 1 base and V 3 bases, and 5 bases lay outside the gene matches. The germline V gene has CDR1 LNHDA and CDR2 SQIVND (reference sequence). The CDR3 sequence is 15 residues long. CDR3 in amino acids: CASSIWAGGNTEAFF. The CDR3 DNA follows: TGTGCCAGTAGTATTTGGGCAGGGGGGAACACTGAAGCTTTCTTT.

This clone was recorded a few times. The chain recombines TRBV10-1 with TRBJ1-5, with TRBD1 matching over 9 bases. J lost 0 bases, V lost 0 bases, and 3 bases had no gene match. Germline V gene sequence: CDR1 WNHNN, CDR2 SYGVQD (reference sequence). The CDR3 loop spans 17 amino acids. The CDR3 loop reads CASSESWDRDSNQPQHF. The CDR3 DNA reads TGCGCCAGCAGTGAGTCCTGGGACAGGGATAGCAATCAGCCCCAGCATTTT.

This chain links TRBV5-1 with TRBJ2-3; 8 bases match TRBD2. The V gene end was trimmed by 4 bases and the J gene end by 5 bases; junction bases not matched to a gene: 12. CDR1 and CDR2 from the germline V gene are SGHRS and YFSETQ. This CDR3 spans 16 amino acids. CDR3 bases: TGCGCCAGCAGCGAGAGAACGGGGGGGTCGGTAGATACGCAGTATTTT. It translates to CASSERTGGSVDTQYF.

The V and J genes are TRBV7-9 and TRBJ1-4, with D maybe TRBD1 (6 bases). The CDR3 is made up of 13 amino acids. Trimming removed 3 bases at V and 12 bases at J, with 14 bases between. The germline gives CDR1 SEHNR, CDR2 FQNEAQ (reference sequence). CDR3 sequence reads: CASSLLEGVELFF. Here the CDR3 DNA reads TGTGCCAGCAGCTTGCTTGAGGGGGTTGAACTGTTTTTT.

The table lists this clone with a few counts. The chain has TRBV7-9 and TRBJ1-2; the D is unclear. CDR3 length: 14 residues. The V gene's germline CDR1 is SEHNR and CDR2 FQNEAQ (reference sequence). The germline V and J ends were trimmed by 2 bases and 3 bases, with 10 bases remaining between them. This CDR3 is CASSLRVWDYGYTF. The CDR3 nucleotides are TGTGCCAGCAGCTTACGGGTGTGGGACTATGGCTACACCTTC.

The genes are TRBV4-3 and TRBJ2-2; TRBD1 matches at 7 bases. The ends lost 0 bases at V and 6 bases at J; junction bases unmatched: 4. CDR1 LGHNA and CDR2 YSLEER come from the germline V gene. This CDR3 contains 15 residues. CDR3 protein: CASSQEDRAPGELFF. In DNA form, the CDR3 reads TGCGCCAGCAGCCAAGAAGACAGGGCCCCCGGGGAGCTGTTTTTT.

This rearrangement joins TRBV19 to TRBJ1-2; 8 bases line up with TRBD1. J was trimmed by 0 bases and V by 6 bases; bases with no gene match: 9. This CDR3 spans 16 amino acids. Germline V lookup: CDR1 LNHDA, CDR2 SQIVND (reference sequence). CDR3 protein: CASSPGQGPPNYGYTF. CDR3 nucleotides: TGTGCCAGTAGCCCCGGACAGGGACCTCCTAACTATGGCTACACCTTC. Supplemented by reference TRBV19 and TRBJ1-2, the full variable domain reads DGGITQSPKYLFRKEGQNVTLSCEQNLNHDAMYWYRQDPGQGLRLIYYSQIVNDFQKGDIAEGYSVSREKKESFPLTVTSAQKNPTAFYLCASSPGQGPPNYGYTFGSGTRLTVV.

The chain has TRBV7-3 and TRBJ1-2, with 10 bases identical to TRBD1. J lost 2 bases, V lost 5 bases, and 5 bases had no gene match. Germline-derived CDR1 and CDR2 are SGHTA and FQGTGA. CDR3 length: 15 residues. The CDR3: CASSPGQGVNYGYTF. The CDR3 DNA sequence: TGTGCCAGCAGCCCCGGACAGGGGGTAAACTATGGCTACACCTTC.

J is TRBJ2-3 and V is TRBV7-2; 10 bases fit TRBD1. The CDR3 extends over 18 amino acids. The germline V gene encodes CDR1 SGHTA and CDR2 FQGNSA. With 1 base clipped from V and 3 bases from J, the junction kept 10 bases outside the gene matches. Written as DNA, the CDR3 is TGTGCCAGCAGCTTAGGGCCTCCTGGACAGGGGGGTACAGATACGCAGTATTTT. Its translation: CASSLGPPGQGGTDTQYF.